This T cell receptor (beta chain) was recovered during a study of OX40 agonist ivuxolimab in advanced cancers. Autoimmune disease history or systemic immunosuppression meant exclusion. Study-level points and caveats: Compared with CD4+, CD8+ T cells on average had more expanded clones. Among patients with partial responses at 0.1-3.0 mg/kg, clonal expansion was among the lowest.

In regard to this clone: Its cognate antigen is unknown.

Produced via immunoSEQ multiplex PCR; TCRdb's table is partial and in-frame only. The data contain 40,000 to 50,000 clones, roughly 90% of them singletons. CDR1 SNHLY and CDR2 FYNNEI come from the germline V gene. After removal of 4 bases from V and 7 bases from J, the junction contained 2 bases not matched to a gene. The CDR3 is made up of 12 amino acids. The source material was CD4+ or CD8+ T cells sorted from blood, sampled in a trial of the OX40 agonist ivuxolimab. The clonotype comes from an adult with an advanced solid tumor such as melanoma, head and neck, liver or kidney cancer. This chain links TRBV2 with TRBJ2-3, with 7 bases that match TRBD1. CDR3 protein: CASSGDRYTQYF. CDR3 DNA sequence: TGTGCCAGCAGTGGGGACAGATATACGCAGTATTTT.